The sequence of this T cell receptor (beta chain) was determined in a study of blood T cell repertoires in COVID-19 (dated by TCRdb to 2018 to 2021). In the study overall: The collaborator samples originated in the United States, Italy and Spain and spanned the acute and convalescent phases of COVID-19. The repertoires were released in a freely available public database meant as a resource for research on the immune response to SARS-CoV-2. Samples were obtained from the ongoing ImmuneRACE study (first 160 participants) and from 1,254 subjects provided by 6 global collaborators. A de-identified subject ID, COVID-19 status, age in years and sex were almost always included in the sample metadata. The dataset comprised deeply sampled blood TCRbeta repertoires from subjects exposed to, actively infected with, or recovered from COVID-19. The prospective study material was composed of cDNA or gDNA derived from T cells, B-cell-depleted T cells, or PBMCs. HLA class I and class II types, where available, came from metadata supplied by the sample provider rather than from assay-based typing. Paper-wide results and their limitations: How much clinical and demographic metadata was included differed by source and by participant, and the metadata was provided uncurated.

Enrolling through a virtual design, the prospective study's participants ranged in age from roughly 18 to 89 years and lived across around 25 United States geographic areas. Cohort assignment in the prospective study relied on participant-reported clinical history from a screening survey and a study questionnaire. In the prospective study, mobile phlebotomists collected whole blood, serum and a nasopharyngeal or oropharyngeal swab from each participant. Additional blood draws and questionnaires over an approximately 2-month period could optionally be provided by prospective study participants. Before DNA extraction, blood samples from the prospective study were shipped at room temperature or frozen. The immunoSEQ Assay, a bias-controlled multiplex PCR, was used to amplify TCRbeta CDR3 regions from genomic DNA. From the authors' description of their analysis: Within the assay, amplification of reference gene primers was used to estimate how many nucleated cells each sample contained. Sequence reads were collapsed and filtered to measure the absolute abundance of every unique TCRbeta CDR3 rearrangement. For each sample, productive Simpson clonality was calculated by taking the square root of Simpson's diversity index across productive rearrangements. TCRdb re-hosts the immuneACCESS table, in-frame sequences only. Its copies lack some clones; in the studies checked, an unresolved V gene accounts for under half of them, and the cause for the rest is not known. V and J calls and clone size come straight from that table; D and trimming were deduced from the DNA. In this sample the table shows fewer than 350,000 clones, approximately 90% of which occur a single time. About 2.3% of the sample goes to the ten largest clones.

The V and J ends are trimmed by 2 bases and 4 bases, leaving 9 bases between them. From cysteine to phenylalanine, the CDR3 is 14 amino acids long. Only CDR3 DNA remains: 42 bases, in frame from the first base. The germline V gene supplies CDR1 MNHEY and CDR2 SVGEGT. Points on this clone: Which antigen it targets is not known. Qualities for individual bases were not recorded, and no much larger clone is one base off.

Sequencing input: PBMCs or T cells enriched from blood (not recorded which). The chain is made from TRBV6-2 or TRBV6-3 and TRBJ1-5; the D gene is not confidently resolved. This clonotype originated in a woman aged 40 to 50 with acute COVID-19. The DNA sequence is as follows: TGTGCCAGCAGTTACGAGGGAAGGAATCAGCCCCAGCATTTT. This codes for CASSYEGRNQPQHF.